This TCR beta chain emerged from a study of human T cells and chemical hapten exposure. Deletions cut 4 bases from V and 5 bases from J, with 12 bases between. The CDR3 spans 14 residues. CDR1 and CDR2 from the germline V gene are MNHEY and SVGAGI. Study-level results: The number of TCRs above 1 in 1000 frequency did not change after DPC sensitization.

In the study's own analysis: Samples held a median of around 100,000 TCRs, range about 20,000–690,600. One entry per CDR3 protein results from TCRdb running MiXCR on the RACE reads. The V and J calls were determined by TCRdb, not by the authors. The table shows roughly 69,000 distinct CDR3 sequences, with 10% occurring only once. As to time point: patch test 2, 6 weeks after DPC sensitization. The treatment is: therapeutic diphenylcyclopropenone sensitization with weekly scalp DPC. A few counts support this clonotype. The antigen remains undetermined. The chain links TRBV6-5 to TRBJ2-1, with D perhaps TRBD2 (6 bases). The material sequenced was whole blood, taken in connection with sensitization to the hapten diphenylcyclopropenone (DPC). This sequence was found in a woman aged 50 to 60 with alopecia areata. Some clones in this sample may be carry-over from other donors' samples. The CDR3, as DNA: TGTGCCAGCAGTTTTCGACTAGACAACAATGAGCAGTTCTTC. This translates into CASSFRLDNNEQFF.